This record looks at one T cell receptor (beta chain) sequence and its context. CDR1 and CDR2 (germline): SQVTM, ANQGSEA. V lost 3 bases and J lost 4, with 10 bases in between. This CDR3 has 13 residues. A second PCR of 7 to 11 cycles used a sample-barcoded 5' primer and a J-beta primer mix. TCRdb re-called the 5' RACE reads with MiXCR, one entry per CDR3 protein. The table records roughly 680,000 distinct CDR3 sequences, under 65% of them present only once. PBMCs, at least 7 million per sample, were isolated. The data belong to a study of blood T cells in healthy people across ages. Across the whole study: Template switching captured about one barcoded beta molecule per two T cells.

The specimen was blood. The V call is TRBV29-1, the J call TRBJ2-1; D gene unclear. The receptor comes from an elderly woman in good health. CDR3 sequence (DNA): TGCAGCGTTGAGATTGGTCCATACAATGAGCAGTTCTTC. Translating it yields CSVEIGPYNEQFF.